This T cell receptor beta chain was obtained from a study of Ad26.COV2.S vaccination and SARS-CoV-2 variants. The treatment denotes: around 19 received Ad26.COV2.S at low or high dose, single or two shots; about five received placebo; per-sample allocation not given. Sampling took place 63 days after the first vaccine or placebo injection. Using immunoSEQ multiplex PCR, the repertoire was profiled, and TCRdb retains in-frame clones only, with some absent. Here the sample spans around 420,000 clones, around 89% being singletons. Remarks on this clone: The same CDR3 is also encoded by other DNA sequences in this sample.

The V and J ends lost 2 bases and 3 bases respectively, with 11 bases between them. Germline V CDR1 and CDR2: SGHTA, FQGNSA. The CDR3 loop spans 15 amino acids. The V gene is TRBV7-2, the J gene TRBJ1-3, with unresolved D. The sequence derives from a person aged 18-60 years who received the Ad26.COV2.S COVID-19 vaccine or a placebo. The specimen was peripheral blood, collected in a trial of Ad26.COV2.S vaccine versus placebo. The CDR3, as DNA: TGTGCCAGCAGCTTACCCCGTCGGGATGGAAACACCATATATTTT. This codes for CASSLPRRDGNTIYF. Variable domain in full (rest from reference TRBV7-2 and TRBJ1-3): GAGVSQSPSNKVTEKGKDVELRCDPISGHTALYWYRQSLGQGLEFLIYFQGNSAPDKSGLPSDRFSAERTGGSVSTLTIQRTQQEDSAVYLCASSLPRRDGNTIYFGEGSWLTVV.